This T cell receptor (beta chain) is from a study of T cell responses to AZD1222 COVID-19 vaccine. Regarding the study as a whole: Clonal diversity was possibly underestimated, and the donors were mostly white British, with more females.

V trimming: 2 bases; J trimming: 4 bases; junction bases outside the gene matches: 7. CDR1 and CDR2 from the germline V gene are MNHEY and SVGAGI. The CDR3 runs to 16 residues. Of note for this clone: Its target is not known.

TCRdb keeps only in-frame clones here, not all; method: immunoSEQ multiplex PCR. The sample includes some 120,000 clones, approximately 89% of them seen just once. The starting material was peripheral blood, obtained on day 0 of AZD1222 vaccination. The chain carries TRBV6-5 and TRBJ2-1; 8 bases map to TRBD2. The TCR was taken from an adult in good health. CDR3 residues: CASSYGTSNMYNEQFF. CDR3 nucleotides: TGTGCCAGCAGTTACGGGACTAGTAATATGTACAATGAGCAGTTCTTC.